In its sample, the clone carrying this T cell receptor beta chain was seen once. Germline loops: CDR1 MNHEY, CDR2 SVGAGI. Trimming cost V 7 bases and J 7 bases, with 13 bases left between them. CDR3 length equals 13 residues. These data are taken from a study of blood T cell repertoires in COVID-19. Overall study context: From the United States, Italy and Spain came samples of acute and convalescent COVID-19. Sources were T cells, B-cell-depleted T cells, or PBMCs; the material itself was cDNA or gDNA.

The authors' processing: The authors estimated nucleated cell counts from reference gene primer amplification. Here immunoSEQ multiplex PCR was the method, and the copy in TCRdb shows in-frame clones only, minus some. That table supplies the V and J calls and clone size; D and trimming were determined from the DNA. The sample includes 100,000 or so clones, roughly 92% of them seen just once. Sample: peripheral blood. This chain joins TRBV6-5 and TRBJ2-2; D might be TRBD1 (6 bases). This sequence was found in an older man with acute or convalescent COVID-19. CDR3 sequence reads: CASTSTGFGELFF. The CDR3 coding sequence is TGTGCCAGCACCTCCACAGGGTTCGGGGAGCTGTTTTTT.